This is a list of T cell receptor beta chains from one sample in a study of early T cells in non-severe SARS-CoV-2 infection. TCRdb itself ran the 5' RACE reads through MiXCR, one entry per CDR3 protein. The sample lists tens of thousands of distinct CDR3 sequences; 9.5% to 15% were seen once. Sequencing used whole blood. These receptors originate from an adult who was a healthcare worker with PCR-confirmed SARS-CoV-2 infection or an uninfected control (not recorded which). Both conserved end residues are trimmed from each CDR3. Fields, in order: D gene, V gene, clone size, CDR3 protein. D genes are given only for firm matches. Only some rows state a clone size, as once, few, many or a class for expanded clones.

-	TRBV19	few	ASNPANGYT
-	TRBV2	few	ASSWKDTQY
-	TRBV7-2	-	ASSPAGYSTDTQY
-	TRBV7-2	few	ASSSFRGTGELF
-	TRBV7-9	many	ASSLTNEQF
TRBD1	TRBV11-3	many	ASSAYRGHETQY
-	TRBV3-1	few	ASSAQGRRSGNTIY
TRBD2	TRBV29-1	many	SVDGLAERSYNEQF
TRBD2	TRBV29-1	-	SVEGGTIAKNIQY
-	TRBV18	-	ASSPGGEQY
-	TRBV19	-	ASSIGGGLTDTQY
TRBD2	TRBV2	-	AIMTSGVSSYEQY
TRBD1	TRBV23-1	few	ASSQSPPGGQGQPQH
-	TRBV25-1	many	ASKGTDSYEQY
-	TRBV29-1	many	SEPLNREERAKNIQY
-	TRBV3-1	few	ASSQGTANSPLH
-	TRBV25-1	few	ASSESRGRRAGPNTGELF
-	TRBV5-1	many	ASSFDRDQPQH
TRBD1	TRBV7-9	many	ASSDGQGASGYT
-	TRBV7-3	-	ASSLTPPSEQY
TRBD2	TRBV7-9	few	ASSLRETSGSTQY
-	TRBV29-1	-	SGARRRGTDTQY
TRBD1	TRBV12-3/TRBV12-4	-	ASSRDRGETQC
-	TRBV20-1	-	SARHAEAF
TRBD1	TRBV4-1	few	ASSPDRAYEQY
TRBD2	TRBV20-1	many	SARDQRGGPYNEQF
-	TRBV6-5	-	AGRRGI
TRBD2	TRBV19	-	ATGLSGGSDIQY
-	TRBV7-9	-	ASSLVSRGIQSNQPQH
-	TRBV24-1	-	ATSSGVGNTIY
-	TRBV29-1	-	SVEAVYNEQF
-	TRBV7-2	many	ASSLPNGYYNEQF
TRBD2	TRBV19	many	ASMRSLAGTGELF
-	TRBV29-1	-	SVMGDHSSGNTIY
-	TRBV30	few	AWRVRAGASSYNSPLH
-	TRBV29-1	few	SVEDFATDTQY
-	TRBV6-2/TRBV6-3	-	ASTSSTGLFYPNNEQF
TRBD1	TRBV6-5	few	ASGSQGTVSEQY
-	TRBV7-3	many	ASSLRRVQIDTEAF
TRBD1	TRBV20-1	many	SVRTGNEGSPLH
TRBD1	TRBV27	-	ASKGQGGNQPQH
-	TRBV29-1	-	SARGDSRNEQY
-	TRBV9	many	ASSVTVNTEAF
TRBD1	TRBV30	few	AMDRGNNEQF